This T cell receptor beta chain was profiled in a study of shared clonotypes between healthy human individuals. Profiled with immunoSEQ multiplex PCR; TCRdb holds only in-frame clones, not every one. There are fewer than 700,000 clones in the sample; approximately 95% occur only once, and approximately 0.11% lies in the top ten. Naivety among CD8 cells was defined by CD45RO negativity and positive CCR7 selection, thereby excluding terminally differentiated effector memory CD45RA+ cells. Sequencing was done on a sample of naive CD8+ T cells sorted from blood. The origin of this receptor is a woman aged 30 to 39 in good health.

CDR3 nucleotides: TGTGCCTGGAGTCAAGGACAGGGGAACGAGCAGTACTTC. Translation: CAWSQGQGNEQYF. V gene TRBV30 combines with J gene TRBJ2-5; 9 bases fit TRBD1. The J call may be mistaken, given a closer DNA end match to TRBJ2-7. Germline CDR1 and CDR2: GTSNPN and SVGIG (reference sequence). CDR3 length equals 13 residues.